This TCR beta chain was captured in a study of cytomegalovirus exposure and HLA in healthy donors. The CDR3 covers 13 residues. The germline CDR1 and CDR2 sequences are SGHRS and YFSETQ. Trimming removed 3 bases at V and 5 bases at J, with 9 bases between. Amplification used 60 Vbeta primers and 13 Jbeta primers. Repertoires were generated with immunoSEQ multiplex PCR, while TCRdb's copy carries only in-frame clones and drops some. This sample has hundreds of thousands of clones, with approximately 90% found just once. The sequenced sample was PBMCs. This sequence originates from a woman aged 18-29 years in good health and CMV-seronegative. This chain joins TRBV5-1 and TRBJ1-5; D is possibly TRBD1 (5 bases). The DNA of the CDR3 is TGCGCCAGCAGCTGGGGGGTGGATCAGCCCCAGCATTTT. Protein product: CASSWGVDQPQHF.